This TCR beta chain was profiled in a study of shared clonotypes between healthy human individuals. As concerns this clone: Its cognate antigen is unknown.

Adult donors, all healthy and HIV-negative, had no recent acute infections or vaccinations. V shed 4 bases and J 3 bases; nucleotides not matched to a gene: 6. This CDR3 has 15 residues. Germline CDR1 and CDR2: SGDLS and YYNGEE. Profiling relied on immunoSEQ multiplex PCR, and the TCRdb table lists in-frame clones only, not all of them. Here the sample spans roughly 500,000 clones, over 65% being singletons. Study-wide points: A limitation of the genetic and exposure-history diversity represented arose from few donors. Collection of samples was limited to blood; tissue repertoires likely differ. An expected dependence of interdonor clonotype sharing on sequencing depth was noted.

The source material was PBMCs. The chain employs TRBV9 and TRBJ2-1, with 8 positions matching TRBD1. This clonotype originated in a woman aged 40 to 50 in good health. Some clones in this sample may be carry-over from other donors' samples. CDR3 nucleotide sequence: TGTGCCAGCAGCCCTGGACAGGGAAGCTACAATGAGCAGTTCTTC. The encoded protein is CASSPGQGSYNEQFF.